This T cell receptor (beta chain) comes out of a study of cytomegalovirus exposure and HLA in healthy donors. The overall study: Genotyping showed around 80% of fewer than 500 donors falling in the Caucasian-associated ancestry cluster.

Remarks on this clone: The antigen remains unidentified.

Study-level findings and limits: In a later analysis, donors in an Asian-associated ancestry cluster reportedly had fewer N-insertions in productive TCRs than the cohort mean. The classifier reportedly diagnosed cytomegalovirus status with high specificity and sensitivity.

Per germline, CDR1 SQVTM and CDR2 ANQGSEA. V was clipped by 5 bases and J by 5 bases; unmatched bases: 8. The CDR3 covers 14 residues. Primers included in the PCR were 60 Vbeta and 13 Jbeta primers. Per the authors' pipeline: Roughly 10 million shared chains were among approximately 87 million unique TCR beta chains counted in a later analysis. The data were produced by immunoSEQ multiplex PCR, yet TCRdb's version contains in-frame clones alone and is incomplete. The D gene and trimming were derived from the DNA, and the V and J assignments and clone size from that table. The data contain approximately 150,000 clones, 77% of them seen just once; the ten biggest clones take up approximately 1.6%.

The chain has TRBV29-1 and TRBJ2-7; 11 nucleotides line up with TRBD1. The TCR was taken from a woman in her thirties in good health and CMV-seronegative. The sequenced sample consisted of PBMCs. CDR3 sequence reads: CSVLRGQGADEQYF. In nucleotides, the CDR3 is TGCAGCGTTCTCCGAGGACAGGGGGCTGACGAGCAGTACTTC.